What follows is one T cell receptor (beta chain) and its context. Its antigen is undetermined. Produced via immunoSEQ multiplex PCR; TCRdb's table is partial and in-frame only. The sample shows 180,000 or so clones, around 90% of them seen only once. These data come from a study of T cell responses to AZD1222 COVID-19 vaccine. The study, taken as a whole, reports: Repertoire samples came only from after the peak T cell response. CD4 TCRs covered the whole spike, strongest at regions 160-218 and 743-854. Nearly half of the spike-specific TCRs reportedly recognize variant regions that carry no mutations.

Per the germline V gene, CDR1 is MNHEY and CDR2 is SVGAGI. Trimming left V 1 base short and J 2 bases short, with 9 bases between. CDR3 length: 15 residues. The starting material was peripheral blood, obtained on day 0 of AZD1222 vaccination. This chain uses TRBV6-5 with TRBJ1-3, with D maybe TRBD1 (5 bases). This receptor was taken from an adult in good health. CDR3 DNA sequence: TGTGCCAGCAGTTACTTAGGGGTTGCTGGAAACACCATATATTTT. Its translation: CASSYLGVAGNTIYF.